This T cell receptor (beta chain) was obtained from a study of human T cells and chemical hapten exposure. In the study overall: Patients, largely female, had alopecia areata, totalis or universalis.

Time point described: pre-sensitization, week 0. Specified treatment: therapeutic diphenylcyclopropenone sensitization with weekly scalp DPC. The starting material, unfractionated whole blood, was used for total RNA extraction. Original analysis: Samples ranged from roughly 23,224 to 690,600 TCRs, with a median of 95,638. MiXCR was run by TCRdb on the RACE reads, yielding one entry per CDR3 protein. The V and J calls follow TCRdb's processing rather than the paper's. Among 350,000 to 450,000 distinct CDR3 sequences listed, 5.1% were seen once. Findings and caveats of the study: With DPC sensitization, TCRs exceeding 1 in 1000 frequency showed no change.

This clonotype was counted ten times or more. The antigen remains undetermined. Germline CDR1 reads SQVTM; CDR2 reads ANQGSEA. J gave up 7 bases and V 3 bases, and 6 bases lay outside the gene matches. CDR3 length equals 12 residues. The TCR comes from a woman between 50 and 59 years old with alopecia areata. Some clones in this sample may be carry-over from other donors' samples. The specimen comprised whole blood, sampled in connection with sensitization to the hapten diphenylcyclopropenone (DPC). The chain links TRBV29-1 to TRBJ2-7; TRBD1 aligns across 7 bases. This chain's CDR3 is CSVDGQGVEQYF. The CDR3 nucleotides are TGCAGCGTTGATGGGCAGGGGGTAGAGCAGTACTTC.